This is a list of T cell receptor beta chains from one sample in a study of cytomegalovirus exposure and HLA in healthy donors. Assay used: immunoSEQ multiplex PCR; TCRdb lists only in-frame clones, some missing. Of fewer than 55,000 clones detected, about two thirds appear once; the ten largest clones hold 12%. The sample was PBMCs. The receptors here all came from a man aged 60-69 years in good health and CMV-seropositive. Both conserved end residues are part of each CDR3. A D gene is named only where the DNA matches it firmly. The listing skips clone size in some rows; elsewhere it reads once, few, many or a size class.

V,J,D,size,CDR3,DNA
TRBV29-1,TRBJ1-2,NA,NA,CSVGTHYGYTF,TGCAGCGTTGGGACACACTATGGCTACACCTTC
TRBV6-5,TRBJ2-7,NA,NA,CASSRQLVSYEQYF,TGTGCCAGCAGTCGACAACTGGTCTCCTACGAGCAGTACTTC
TRBV29-1,TRBJ2-7,TRBD2,NA,CSVVNSLAGVSEQYF,TGCAGCGTTGTCAACTCACTAGCGGGAGTTTCCGAGCAGTACTTC
TRBV15,TRBJ2-7,TRBD2,few,CATSRGLVGYEQYF,TGTGCCACCAGCCGCGGACTAGTAGGCTACGAGCAGTACTTC
TRBV5-4,TRBJ2-5,TRBD2,NA,CASSGGGWNQETQYF,TGTGCCAGCAGCGGGGGAGGGTGGAACCAAGAGACCCAGTACTTC
TRBV6-5,TRBJ1-4,NA,few,CASSYSRAATNEKLFF,TGTGCCAGCAGTTACTCGAGGGCAGCAACTAATGAAAAACTGTTTTTT
TRBV7-9,TRBJ2-1,NA,NA,CASSLGRVAADNEQFF,TGTGCCAGCAGCTTAGGGCGAGTAGCGGCCGACAATGAGCAGTTCTTC
TRBV6-1,TRBJ2-2,NA,NA,CASSEGVGELFF,TGTGCCAGCAGTGAAGGCGTCGGGGAGCTGTTTTTT
TRBV29-1,TRBJ2-3,TRBD1,NA,CSAVPGQGITDTQYF,TGCAGCGCCGTCCCGGGACAGGGGATCACAGATACGCAGTATTTT
TRBV5-4,TRBJ2-1,TRBD1,NA,CASSRDRGAYNEQFF,TGTGCCAGCAGCCGAGACAGGGGTGCCTACAATGAGCAGTTCTTC
TRBV7-9,TRBJ2-7,NA,once,CASAQGEQYF,TGTGCCAGCGCCCAGGGCGAGCAGTACTTC
TRBV14,TRBJ2-3,TRBD1,NA,CASSQDSRGLKDTQYF,TGTGCCAGCAGCCAAGATTCCAGGGGGCTTAAAGATACGCAGTATTTT
TRBV7-2,TRBJ2-7,TRBD2,few,CASSLSSGIGYEQYF,TGTGCCAGCAGCCTCTCTAGCGGGATTGGCTACGAGCAGTACTTC
TRBV6-1,TRBJ2-5,TRBD2,NA,CAMGSGRAGETQYF,TGTGCCATGGGTAGCGGGAGGGCCGGGGAGACCCAGTACTTC
TRBV5-6,TRBJ2-1,TRBD2,NA,CASSFAGTSGGNEQFF,TGTGCCAGCAGCTTCGCCGGGACTAGCGGGGGGAATGAGCAGTTCTTC
TRBV27,TRBJ2-7,TRBD2,few,CASRGVGSVYEQYF,TGTGCCAGCCGGGGGGTTGGGTCCGTCTACGAGCAGTACTTC
TRBV7-9,TRBJ2-7,NA,NA,CASSQDWEQYF,TGTGCCAGCAGCCAGGACTGGGAGCAGTACTTC
TRBV30,TRBJ2-7,TRBD2,once,CAWSPIAGHEQYF,TGTGCCTGGAGTCCGATAGCGGGACACGAGCAGTACTTC
TRBV14,TRBJ2-1,TRBD1,NA,CASSPRTGNYEQFF,TGTGCCAGCAGCCCCAGGACAGGGAATTATGAGCAGTTCTTC
TRBV10-1,TRBJ2-5,NA,NA,CASSAGGGETQYF,TGCGCCAGCAGTGCAGGAGGCGGAGAGACCCAGTACTTC
TRBV30,TRBJ1-1,NA,few,CAWSSPGTGGTEAFF,TGTGCCTGGAGCTCCCCCGGGACGGGGGGCACTGAAGCTTTCTTT
TRBV5-6,TRBJ2-7,TRBD1,NA,CASSLDRGLEQYF,TGTGCCAGCAGCTTAGACAGGGGTCTAGAGCAGTACTTC
TRBV27,TRBJ2-5,NA,few,CASSLWPSSGKETQYF,TGTGCCAGCAGTTTATGGCCCAGTAGCGGCAAGGAGACCCAGTACTTC
TRBV19,TRBJ1-2,TRBD1,few,CAASDRGNGYTF,TGTGCCGCCTCGGACAGGGGAAATGGCTACACCTTC
TRBV30,TRBJ2-2,TRBD2,NA,CAWRATSGRDRTGELFF,TGTGCCTGGAGGGCGACTAGCGGGAGAGACCGCACCGGGGAGCTGTTTTTT
TRBV5-1,TRBJ2-5,NA,NA,CASSLVVQETQYF,TGCGCCAGCAGCTTGGTCGTCCAAGAGACCCAGTACTTC
TRBV11-3,TRBJ2-1,TRBD2,NA,CASSQGLAGVARNEQFF,TGTGCCAGCAGCCAGGGACTAGCGGGAGTTGCGAGAAATGAGCAGTTCTTC
TRBV7-2,TRBJ2-1,TRBD2,NA,CASSWGTGGRYEQFF,TGTGCCAGCAGCTGGGGGACGGGAGGGCGCTATGAGCAGTTCTTC